Following are 2 T cell receptor beta chains from one sample sequenced in a study of beta chain features in type 1 diabetes. Investigators reverse transcribed all isolated RNA, so they sequenced expressed TCRB transcripts. Libraries were prepared by immunoSEQ multiplex PCR; TCRdb keeps only in-frame clonotypes and omits some of them. The sample lists 680,000 or so clones; around an eighth were seen once. The antigens for these receptors are not known. Study results and caveats: TCRB CDR3s were moderately but significantly shorter in Type 1 diabetes patients in all four CD4+ subsets.

What was sequenced was naive CD4+ T cells from blood. The source of these receptors is a man aged 18 to 29 with type 1 diabetes.

The rearrangement joins TRBV7-9 to TRBJ1-1, with unresolved D. Germline CDR1 and CDR2: SEHNR and FQNEAQ (reference sequence). The CDR3 is 14 amino acids. Trimming pared 2 bases from V and 5 bases from J, leaving 12 bases between. This chain's CDR3 is CASSLTPGDTEAFF. CDR3 bases: TGTGCCAGCAGCTTAACGCCCGGGGATACTGAAGCTTTCTTT.

This clone was observed a few times. The V and J genes are TRBV5-1 and TRBJ2-7; TRBD1 matches at 10 bases. This CDR3 has 18 amino acids. Trimming removed 7 bases from V and 5 bases from J; junction bases left unmatched: 21. Per germline, CDR1 SGHRS and CDR2 YFSETQ. Here the CDR3 reads CASGHLPGQGNTGNEQYF. DNA for the CDR3: TGCGCCAGCGGCCATCTCCCGGGACAGGGGAATACAGGAAACGAGCAGTACTTC. Complete variable domain (other parts from reference TRBV5-1 and TRBJ2-7): KAGVTQTPRYLIKTRGQQVTLSCSPISGHRSVSWYQQTPGQGLQFLFEYFSETQRNKGNFPGRFSGRQFSNSRSEMNVSTLELGDSALYLCASGHLPGQGNTGNEQYFGPGTRLTVT.